This entry lists 20 T cell receptor beta chains sequenced from one sample in a study of cytomegalovirus exposure and HLA in healthy donors. Primers for the PCR totalled 60 Vbeta and 13 Jbeta. Profiling relied on immunoSEQ multiplex PCR, and the TCRdb table lists in-frame clones only, not all of them. Here the sample spans nearly 110,000 clones, approximately 80% being singletons. The sequenced sample was PBMCs. The receptor source for this set is a man aged 55 to 69 in good health and CMV-seronegative.

The rearrangement joins TRBV5-4 to TRBJ1-4; D is possibly TRBD1 (6 bases). The V gene's germline CDR1 is SGHNT and CDR2 YYREEE (reference sequence). V lost 0 bases, J lost 5 bases, and 8 bases lay in between. The CDR3 loop spans 14 amino acids. CDR3 loop: CASSLVGANEKLFF. The DNA for the CDR3 is TGTGCCAGCAGCTTGGTGGGGGCAAATGAAAAACTGTTTTTT.

V and J are TRBV5-1 and TRBJ2-7; D possibly corresponds to TRBD2 (8 bases). Between the trimmed V and J ends, which lost 4 bases and 0 bases, there was a span of 20 bases. CDR1 is SGHRS, CDR2 YFSETQ, per germline. The CDR3 loop spans 17 amino acids. DNA of the CDR3: TGCGCCAGCAGCCCGGACGGGGGGGACAGAAGCTCCTACGAGCAGTACGTC. Encoded protein: CASSPDGGDRSSYEQYV.

The chain combines TRBV7-6 with TRBJ2-5, with 7 positions matching TRBD1. The last part of the DNA fits TRBJ2-7 better; the J call may be wrong. The CDR3 is 13 amino acids. From germline, CDR1 is SGHVS and CDR2 FNYEAQ. As DNA, the CDR3 is TGTGCCAGCAGCAACAGGGGCTCCTACGAGCAGTACTTC. Protein sequence: CASSNRGSYEQYF.

This sequence joins TRBV5-1 and TRBJ2-2, with D unclear. Germline values: CDR1 SGHRS, CDR2 YFSETQ. Trimming removed 2 bases at V and 6 bases at J, with 5 bases between. The CDR3 extends over 12 amino acids. CDR3 in DNA: TGCGCCAGCAGCTTTAGTCCCGGGGAGCTGTTTTTT. Protein: CASSFSPGELFF.

This clone was detected only once. The V and J genes are TRBV27 and TRBJ2-5, with 7 bases fitting TRBD2. There are 14 residues in the CDR3. V gave up 10 bases and J gave up 1 base; unmatched junction bases: 9. The germline V gene encodes CDR1 MNHEY and CDR2 SMNVEV (reference sequence). The CDR3 protein is CATAPLAVQETQYF. In DNA form, the CDR3 reads TGTGCCACCGCCCCCCTAGCGGTCCAAGAGACCCAGTACTTC.

The J gene is TRBJ2-7, the V gene TRBV19, with D possibly TRBD1 on 6 matching bases. Germline values: CDR1 LNHDA, CDR2 SQIVND (reference sequence). Between the trimmed V and J ends, which lost 7 bases and 7 bases, there was a span of 20 bases. This CDR3 spans 14 amino acids. DNA for the CDR3: TGTGCCAGTACTTCGACAGGTAGCGTCGAGGAGCAGTACTTC. Its protein is CASTSTGSVEEQYF.

The table lists this clone with a few counts. This chain connects TRBV11-1 to TRBJ1-2, with a possible D match to TRBD1 (6 bases). The V end was cut by 3 bases, the J end by 6 bases, with 8 bases between. The CDR3 has 12 residues. CDR1 and CDR2 (germline): SGHAT, FQDESV (reference sequence). This CDR3 reads CASSLGHDGYTF. In nucleotides, the CDR3 is TGTGCCAGCAGCTTGGGACACGATGGCTACACCTTC.

V usage is TRBV11-2 and J usage is TRBJ2-7, with a tentative D call TRBD1 (6 bases). This CDR3 is 15 amino acids long. CDR1 is SGHAT and CDR2 is FQNNGV in the germline V gene. V was trimmed by 4 bases and J by 5 bases, leaving 18 bases between them. The CDR3 nucleotides read TGTGCCAGCAGCTCCCAGGGGCAGGTCTTTCACGAGCAGTACTTC. This gives the protein CASSSQGQVFHEQYF.

CDR3 nucleotides: TGCGCCAGCAGCCAAGCAACGGGGATAATCAATGAGCAGTTCTTC. This sequence encodes CASSQATGIINEQFF. The chain has TRBV4-3 and TRBJ2-1, with D tentatively TRBD2 (5 bases). The V gene's germline CDR1 is LGHNA and CDR2 YSLEER. With 1 base removed from V and 6 bases from J, the gap between germline ends came to 13 bases. This CDR3 comprises 15 residues.

In this sample, this clone turned up a few times. J is TRBJ2-7 and V is TRBV6-1, with 8 bases lining up with TRBD1. V lost 6 bases and J lost 3; bases outside the gene matches: 7. CDR3 length: 14 residues. CDR1 and CDR2 from the germline V gene are MNHNS and SASEGT. The CDR3 DNA reads TGTGCCAGCAGCAGGGACAGGTCGGGCTACGAGCAGTACTTC. Its translation is CASSRDRSGYEQYF.

This chain joins TRBV19 and TRBJ2-3; possible D gene TRBD2, 6 bases. This CDR3 region has 13 residues. Germline V lookup: CDR1 LNHDA, CDR2 SQIVND (reference sequence). The V end lost 5 bases, the J end lost 5 bases, and 11 bases lay between the germline ends. The CDR3 DNA follows: TGTGCCAGTAGTGGGAGGCCGCGAGATACGCAGTATTTT. This gives the protein CASSGRPRDTQYF.

The genes are TRBV29-1 and TRBJ2-3, with D uncertain. The germline V gene has CDR1 SQVTM and CDR2 ANQGSEA. This CDR3 contains 12 residues. V dropped 6 bases and J dropped 5 bases, with 12 bases sitting between them. Here the CDR3 DNA reads TGCAGCGTGATATGGTTCGGAGATACGCAGTATTTT. It specifies CSVIWFGDTQYF.

V and J are TRBV30 and TRBJ2-2; D gene ambiguous. Germline values: CDR1 GTSNPN, CDR2 SVGIG (reference sequence). Trimming cost V 0 bases and J 2 bases, with 19 bases left between them. The CDR3 loop spans 18 amino acids. CDR3 coding DNA: TGTGCCTGGAGTGTCCCCCCTCCTCGAGGTCGTAACACCGGGGAGCTGTTTTTT. Protein sequence: CAWSVPPPRGRNTGELFF.

The V call is TRBV6-6, the J call TRBJ2-5; 11 bases fit TRBD1. After removal of 6 bases from V and 4 bases from J, the junction contained 1 base not matched to a gene. The germline CDR1 and CDR2 sequences are MNHNY and SVGAGI (reference sequence). The CDR3 loop spans 13 amino acids. As DNA, the CDR3 is TGTGCCAGCAGGGACAGGGGGCGAGAGACCCAGTACTTC. Translated: CASRDRGRETQYF.

The chain has TRBV18 and TRBJ1-4, with a tentative D call TRBD1 (5 bases). This CDR3 is 14 amino acids long. Germline V gene data show CDR1 as KGHSH and CDR2 as LQKENI. Between the trimmed V and J ends, which lost 6 bases and 5 bases, there was a span of 13 bases. Here the CDR3 DNA reads TGTGCCAGCTCGCCAAGGCGGGGGAATGAAAAACTGTTTTTT. It yields the protein CASSPRRGNEKLFF.

This rearrangement joins TRBV9 to TRBJ2-1, with TRBD1 matching 7 bases. The CDR3 spans 15 residues. V shed 5 bases and J 3 bases; nucleotides not matched to a gene: 8. The germline gives CDR1 SGDLS, CDR2 YYNGEE. CDR3 amino acids: CASSDTGVDYNEQFF. The DNA of the CDR3 is TGTGCCAGCAGTGATACAGGGGTTGACTACAATGAGCAGTTCTTC.

V is TRBV19 and J is TRBJ2-5; 13 positions match TRBD2. The CDR3 totals 18 residues. V lost 1 base, J lost 2 bases, and 7 bases stayed unmatched. The germline CDR1 and CDR2 sequences are LNHDA and SQIVND (reference sequence). This chain's CDR3 is CASSIVGTSGVQQETQYF. The CDR3 bases are TGTGCCAGTAGTATAGTAGGGACTAGCGGGGTCCAACAAGAGACCCAGTACTTC.

This chain uses TRBV4-3 with TRBJ1-1; the D gene is possibly TRBD1 (6 bases). In germline, CDR1 is LGHNA, CDR2 YSLEER. V lost 0 bases and J lost 7, with 12 bases in between. This CDR3 region has 14 residues. The CDR3 spells CASSQESGAGEAFF. Written as DNA, the CDR3 is TGCGCCAGCAGCCAAGAATCAGGGGCCGGTGAAGCTTTCTTT.

The rearrangement uses TRBV2 and TRBJ2-2, with a weak D call TRBD1 (6 bases). The ends were cut back, 6 bases at V and 6 bases at J, with 17 bases in the middle. CDR1 is SNHLY and CDR2 is FYNNEI in the germline V gene. The CDR3 extends over 15 amino acids. CDR3 in amino acids: CASRSIGGVSGELFF. CDR3 bases: TGTGCCAGCAGGAGTATAGGGGGTGTTTCCGGGGAGCTGTTTTTT. Supplemented by reference TRBV2 and TRBJ2-2, the full variable domain reads EPEVTQTPSHQVTQMGQEVILRCVPISNHLYFYWYRQILGQKVEFLVSFYNNEISEKSEIFDDQFSVERPDGSNFTLKIRSTKLEDSAMYFCASRSIGGVSGELFFGEGSRLTVL.

This chain connects TRBV5-1 to TRBJ2-2; 11 positions match TRBD1. The CDR3 consists of 16 residues. CDR1 and CDR2 (germline): SGHRS, YFSETQ. Unmatched junction bases numbered 8, after V lost 4 bases and J lost 6 bases. This CDR3 is CASSRWDRGSSGELFF. The CDR3 bases are TGCGCCAGCAGCCGCTGGGACAGGGGGAGTTCCGGGGAGCTGTTTTTT.